A selection of T cell receptor beta chains follows, all from one sample in a study. TCRdb reprocessed the 5' RACE reads via MiXCR and lists one record per CDR3 protein. The sample includes 6,500 to 10,000 distinct CDR3 sequences, around 15% of them seen just once. The sample taken for sequencing was memory CD4+ T cells sorted from blood. The receptors here all came from a female donor with breast cancer. Both conserved end residues are part of each CDR3. The D gene is left open where the match is weak. Some rows have no size entry. The others give once, few or many, or a class for an expanded clone.

V	size	D	J	CDR3	DNA
TRBV7-2	medium-sized	.	TRBJ1-6	CASSSSGSYNSPLHF	TGTGCCAGCAGCTCCTCCGGCTCCTATAATTCACCCCTCCACTTT
TRBV18	many	.	TRBJ2-3	CASSPLGGRSTDTQYF	TGTGCCAGCTCACCACTAGGGGGAAGGAGCACAGATACGCAGTATTTT
TRBV2	medium-sized	.	TRBJ2-5	CASDNDKETQYF	TGTGCCAGTGATAACGACAAGGAGACCCAGTACTTC
TRBV30	few	.	TRBJ1-1	CAWSVARWGLTEAFF	TGTGCCTGGTCCGTAGCGAGGTGGGGCCTCACTGAAGCTTTCTTT
TRBV9	medium-sized	.	TRBJ2-2	CASSVAGTGELFF	TGTGCCAGCAGCGTAGCTGGAACCGGGGAGCTGTTTTTT
TRBV20-1	.	.	TRBJ2-7	CSVPLPSSYEQYF	TGCAGTGTTCCACTACCCTCCTCCTACGAGCAGTACTTC
TRBV20-1	.	.	TRBJ1-5	CSATTGGGYQPQHF	TGCAGTGCTACTACTGGGGGGGGGTATCAGCCCCAGCATTTT
TRBV15	medium-sized	.	TRBJ1-1	CATSRDGGGEAFF	TGTGCCACCAGCAGAGATGGAGGCGGTGAAGCTTTCTTT
TRBV5-1	medium-sized	TRBD1	TRBJ1-2	CASSTTGTGNYGYTF	TGCGCCAGCAGCACCACCGGGACAGGGAACTATGGCTACACCTTC
TRBV6-6	many	TRBD1	TRBJ1-4	CASGSAGQGASTNEKLFF	TGTGCCAGCGGTTCGGCCGGACAGGGGGCATCGACTAATGAAAAACTGTTTTTT
TRBV28	.	.	TRBJ1-2	CASSSGDWGYTF	TGTGCCAGCAGTTCAGGGGATTGGGGCTACACCTTC
TRBV6-6	many	.	TRBJ2-1	CASRDREGEQFF	TGTGCCAGCAGGGACCGCGAGGGTGAGCAGTTCTTC
TRBV20-1	many	TRBD1	TRBJ2-7	CSARVGQGAPEQYF	TGCAGTGCTAGAGTAGGGCAGGGGGCGCCCGAGCAGTACTTC